This TCR beta chain was sequenced for a study of T cells in Graves' hyperthyroidism and ophthalmopathy (dated by TCRdb to the late 2010s). In the study overall: Peripheral blood was sampled at the time of initial diagnosis, prior to any treatment. To identify distinguishing TCR V-J signatures, a discovery cohort of about 100 patients was used, comprising 40 to 45 with Graves' ophthalmopathy and 57 with stable Graves' hyperthyroidism. For training and testing, the 100 or so patients in the discovery cohort were randomly divided in a 7:3 ratio. Prospective prediction of ophthalmopathy was tested in an independent validation cohort of 18 to 20 hyperthyroidism patients and 17 patients who later progressed to ophthalmopathy. After sampling, hyperthyroidism patients received methimazole starting at 30 mg daily, and ophthalmopathy patients received high-dose intravenous methylprednisolone. Thyroid tissue and blood T-cell repertoires from more than 5 Graves' hyperthyroidism patients were also compared in the study. TCR Vbeta CDR3 sequencing of some 140 peripheral blood samples (fewer than 45 ophthalmopathy, 75 to 80 hyperthyroidism and approximately 17 progressor patients) is reported in the paper. Findings and caveats that apply to the study as a whole: A 13 V-J signature model separated ophthalmopathy from stable hyperthyroidism, with approximately 87% sensitivity and roughly 82% specificity in cross-validation and 80%/75% in testing. In validation, the model predicted progression to ophthalmopathy with just under 71% sensitivity and around 72% specificity, a median of around six months before onset. Sample size was not statistically predetermined, and blinding of investigators to group allocation was not performed. Most expanded thyroid clonotypes (frequency above 0.001) were also detected in blood, a finding suggesting that blood repertoires may reflect thyroid immune responses.

This clonotype was counted many times. No cognate antigen has been identified for it. No qualities accompany the bases; no much larger clone lies one base away. Spanning cysteine to phenylalanine, the CDR3 consists of 15 amino acids. The sequence is cut down to CDR3 DNA, 45 bases in frame from base 1. The CDR1 and CDR2 encoded by the germline V gene are SGHAT and FQNNGV. The germline V end is reduced by 0 bases and the J end by 1 base; junction bases left unmatched: 2. Ophthalmopathy patients had moderately to severely active disease, with a Clinical Activity Score of 3 or more, a NOSPECS grade of 4 or more, and a disease duration of less than 3 months. Patients with uncontrolled infections, other autoimmune diseases, pregnancy or lactation were excluded. Diagnoses were based on clinical symptoms, serum thyroxine and TRAb, thyroid ultrasound and orbital computed tomography. Ficoll-Paque density gradient centrifugation was used to isolate PBMCs from approximately 11 ml of fresh peripheral blood. Total RNA was extracted using Trizol reagent, and RNA quality was assessed on an Agilent 2100 Bioanalyzer.

Amplification of TCR beta CDR3 regions was carried out from RNA transcripts. The first round of RT-PCR for the TCR CDR3 was performed with the HTBI primer set and the Qiagen OneStep RT-PCR kit. A second multiplex PCR round built the libraries, followed by size selection and purification. Libraries were sequenced paired-end with 100 bp reads on an Illumina HiSeq2000. The authors' analysis ran thus. SOAPnuke was used to process the raw data, with reads discarded if the reads contained adapters or uncalled bases, had a mean Phred below 15, or lacked an exact constant-primer or identifier match. High-quality paired reads were merged with COPE v1.2.5, and unique nucleotide sequences were defined as clonotypes. Clonotypes were aligned to IMGT TRBV, TRBD and TRBJ reference segments using MiTCR v1.1. Analysis was restricted to V-J combinations with a frequency above 0.0001, which covered roughly 99% of repertoires. A TCS score was defined as the ratio of F50 (clonal expansion) to E x V (chaos), with BLOSUM62-based TCRdist applied between CDR3 peptides within each V-J. Welch's t-statistics and random forest reduced around 550 V-J features to 10 to 15, which were used in a naive Bayes classifier (R e1071). The public reads were run again by TCRdb, first through fastp at Q25 and then through MiXCR, and only productive beta chains were kept. Under each unique CDR3 protein, matching rows form one entry showing the most common genes and DNA. The V and J calls, along with clone size, are taken from TCRdb and not from the paper's own processing. This sample holds some 300,000 distinct CDR3 sequences; around 20% were observed only once. Of the sample, approximately 35% is held by the ten largest clones.

Sequencing used blood. The chain links TRBV11-2 with TRBJ2-5, and TRBD1 matches 7 of the central bases. The clonotype originates from a man aged 45-60 years with Graves' ophthalmopathy. The CDR3 sequence is CASSLEDRPQETQYF. The DNA reads TGTGCCAGCAGCTTAGAGGACAGGCCCCAAGAGACCCAGTACTTC. Reference TRBV11-2 and TRBJ2-5 proteins supply the regions before and after the CDR3; the full variable domain is: EAGVAQSPRYKIIEKRQSVAFWCNPISGHATLYWYQQILGQGPKLLIQFQNNGVVDDSQLPKDRFSAERLKGVDSTLKIQPAKLEDSAVYLCASSLEDRPQETQYFGPGTRLLVL.